This TCR beta chain was captured by sequencing in a study of graft-versus-host responses after intestinal transplantation. At the level of the study: Tacrolimus plus steroids were given to all recipients for roughly 3 years, preceded by anti-thymocyte globulin induction. Study conclusions and caveats: Recipient marrow contained GvH clones, some of which appeared first in ileum or blood. After transplant, early declines in HvG clones were associated with peak levels of circulating GvH clones.

The CDR3 contains 14 residues. Germline CDR1 SGHVS, CDR2 FQNEAQ. Trimming removed 4 bases at V and 2 bases at J, with 12 bases between. This clone appeared once. The antigen is unknown. Clones were sequenced by immunoSEQ multiplex PCR, and TCRdb holds only the in-frame ones, with some missing. The repertoire includes approximately 120,000 clones, more than 90% of them detected once, and roughly 0.17% sits in the top ten. Sequenced here: unstimulated CD4+ T cells sorted from spleen or lymph node cells, sampled before intestinal transplant. The chain combines TRBV7-8 with TRBJ2-7; possibly TRBD2 for D (6 bases). The source of this sequence is a human donor who received an intestinal transplant. The CDR3 bases are TGTGCCAGCAGCTCGACGCGGGGCCCCTACGAGCAGTACTTC. Its translation: CASSSTRGPYEQYF.